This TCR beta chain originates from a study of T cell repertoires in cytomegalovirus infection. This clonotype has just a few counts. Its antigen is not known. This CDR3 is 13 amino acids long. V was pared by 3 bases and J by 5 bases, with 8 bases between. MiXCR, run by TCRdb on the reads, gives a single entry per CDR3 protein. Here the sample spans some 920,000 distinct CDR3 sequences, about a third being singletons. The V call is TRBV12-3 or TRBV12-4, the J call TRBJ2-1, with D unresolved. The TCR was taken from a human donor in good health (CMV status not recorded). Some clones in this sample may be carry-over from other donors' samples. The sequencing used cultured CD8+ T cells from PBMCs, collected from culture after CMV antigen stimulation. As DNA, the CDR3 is TGTGCCAGCAGTTTTGTGTCCCACAATGAGCAGTTCTTC. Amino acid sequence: CASSFVSHNEQFF.